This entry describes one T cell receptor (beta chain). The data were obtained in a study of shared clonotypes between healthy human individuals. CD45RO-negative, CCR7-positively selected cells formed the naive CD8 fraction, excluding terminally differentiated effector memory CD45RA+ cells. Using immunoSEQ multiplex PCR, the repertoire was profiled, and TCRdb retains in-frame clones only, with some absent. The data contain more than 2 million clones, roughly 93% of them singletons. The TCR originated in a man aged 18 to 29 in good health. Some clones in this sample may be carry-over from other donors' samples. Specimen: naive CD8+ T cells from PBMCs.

The CDR3 spells CASSSPSGRSADTQYF. As DNA, the CDR3 is TGTGCCAGCAGCTCTCCTAGCGGGAGAAGTGCAGATACGCAGTATTTT. V is TRBV5-4 and J is TRBJ2-3; 10 bases line up with TRBD2. Trimming at V came to 3 bases and at J to 4 bases, leaving 8 bases not matched to a gene. The CDR3 has 16 amino acids. Germline CDR1 is SGHNT and CDR2 is YYREEE (reference sequence). Together with reference TRBV5-4 and TRBJ2-3, the CDR3 gives the full variable domain: ETGVTQSPTHLIKTRGQQVTLRCSSQSGHNTVSWYQQALGQGPQFIFQYYREEENGRGNFPPRFSGLQFPNYSSELNVNALELDDSALYLCASSSPSGRSADTQYFGPGTRLTVL.